The 21 T cell receptor beta chains below come from one sample, sequenced in a study of blood T cell repertoires in COVID-19. Sequencing used immunoSEQ multiplex PCR; TCRdb keeps in-frame clones, though not all of them. The data hold about 250,000 clones, with roughly 88% observed a single time. The sequencing sample was made of peripheral blood. All receptors come from a woman between 25 and 40 years old with active or convalescent COVID-19.

This chain connects TRBV6-5 to TRBJ1-3; D possibly corresponds to TRBD1 (6 bases). Germline V lookup: CDR1 MNHEY, CDR2 SVGAGI. This CDR3 region has 15 residues. The V end was cut by 5 bases, the J end by 0 bases, with 11 bases between. CDR3: CASSRRGSSGNTIYF. The CDR3, as DNA: TGTGCCAGCAGTCGAAGGGGGAGCTCTGGAAACACCATATATTTT.

The chain couples TRBV19 to TRBJ1-1; D gene ambiguous. The V gene lost 5 bases and the J gene lost 1 base, with 14 bases spanning the gap. CDR3 size: 15 residues. Germline V gene data show CDR1 as LNHDA and CDR2 as SQIVND (reference sequence). The CDR3 region has the DNA TGTGCCAGTAGTTTCCTTCGAGGGAGGAACACTGAAGCTTTCTTT. Its translation: CASSFLRGRNTEAFF.

The table lists this clone with a few counts. The chain employs TRBV7-9 and TRBJ2-1; TRBD1 is a possible D gene (5 bases). The germline CDR1 and CDR2 sequences are SEHNR and FQNEAQ (reference sequence). V lost 5 bases and J lost 0, with 17 bases in between. This CDR3 has 17 amino acids. The CDR3 bases are TGTGCCAGCAGCGAACGGCCGAGGCAGGGCTCCTACAATGAGCAGTTCTTC. Its protein is CASSERPRQGSYNEQFF.

For the CDR3, the DNA is TGTGCCTGGAGTAAAATTATGGCGGGGGTGGAGTTCTTC. Translated, it gives CAWSKIMAGVEFF. The chain is built from TRBV30 and TRBJ2-1; 7 bases agree with TRBD2. J gave up 14 bases and V 2 bases, and 12 bases lay outside the gene matches. Germline CDR1 and CDR2: GTSNPN and SVGIG (reference sequence). The CDR3 consists of 13 residues.

This clone was detected only once. The chain carries TRBV27 and TRBJ2-6, with D possibly matching TRBD1 (6 bases). Germline loops: CDR1 MNHEY, CDR2 SMNVEV (reference sequence). CDR3 length: 18 residues. Deletions cut 9 bases from V and 0 bases from J, with 21 bases between. CDR3 nucleotide sequence: TGTGCCAGTCGAGGCTTGGGACAAGGTCCCTCTGGGGCCAACGTCCTGACTTTC. Protein sequence: CASRGLGQGPSGANVLTF.

V is TRBV30 and J is TRBJ1-1; TRBD1 might be the D (6 bases). The ends were cut back, 3 bases at V and 8 bases at J, with 13 bases in the middle. The CDR3 extends over 12 amino acids. The germline V gene encodes CDR1 GTSNPN and CDR2 SVGIG (reference sequence). The CDR3 reads CAWSRGRREAFF. DNA of the CDR3: TGTGCCTGGAGCAGGGGCCGACGAGAAGCTTTCTTT.

The chain carries TRBV29-1 and TRBJ2-1; D unclear. V shed 6 bases and J shed 6 bases, with 21 bases lying between them. This CDR3 is built from 15 residues. CDR1 SQVTM and CDR2 ANQGSEA come from the germline V gene. The CDR3 DNA is TGCAGCGTAACACCACGGGTGGGTTTTTCCAATGAGCAGTTCTTC. Its protein product is CSVTPRVGFSNEQFF.

This chain connects TRBV12-3 or TRBV12-4 to TRBJ1-2; weak D call: TRBD1 (6 bases). The V end lost 5 bases, the J end lost 8 bases, and 15 bases lay between the germline ends. The CDR3 has 13 residues. CDR3 nucleotide sequence: TGTGCCAGCAGTAGCTCAGGGGCGTGGGGCTACACCTTC. This encodes CASSSSGAWGYTF.

The chain combines TRBV28 with TRBJ1-6; 7 bases align to TRBD1. The CDR3 covers 14 residues. Germline-derived CDR1 and CDR2 are MDHEN and SYDVKM. The ends lost 8 bases at V and 4 bases at J; junction bases unmatched: 5. This CDR3 reads CASGSTGYNSPLHF. CDR3 coding DNA: TGTGCCAGCGGATCGACAGGGTATAATTCACCCCTCCACTTT.

The chain is built from TRBV27 and TRBJ1-1, with 8 bases lining up with TRBD1. CDR1 and CDR2 (germline): MNHEY, SMNVEV (reference sequence). This CDR3 is built from 18 residues. V dropped 2 bases and J dropped 0; count of bases not matched to a gene: 11. CDR3 sequence reads: CASSLKAAGGPMNTEAFF. The DNA for the CDR3 is TGTGCCAGCAGTTTAAAGGCGGCAGGGGGCCCCATGAACACTGAAGCTTTCTTT.

This chain links TRBV7-3 with TRBJ2-6; weak D call: TRBD1 (6 bases). Germline V CDR1 and CDR2: SGHTA, FQGTGA. V lost 5 bases and J lost 2, with 16 bases in between. This CDR3 region has 17 residues. CDR3 coding DNA: TGTGCCAGCAGCCACAGGGCGGGCGAAGCTGGGGCCAACGTCCTGACTTTC. It codes for CASSHRAGEAGANVLTF.

The sample holds a few counts of this clone. The chain has TRBV7-9 and TRBJ1-1, with a weak D call TRBD1 (5 bases). Trimming left V 2 bases short and J 1 base short, with 20 bases between. CDR1 and CDR2 from the germline V gene are SEHNR and FQNEAQ (reference sequence). CDR3 size: 18 residues. CDR3 DNA sequence: TGTGCCAGCAGCTTACATTACCCAGCCGGGGACTCGAACACTGAAGCTTTCTTT. Its translation is CASSLHYPAGDSNTEAFF.

The CDR3, as DNA: TGTGCCAGCAGTTACTCTGGGACAGGGGGCCGCTACACCTTC. It specifies CASSYSGTGGRYTF. The chain links TRBV6-5 to TRBJ1-2, with TRBD1 identical over 12 bases. The junction had 2 bases not matched to a gene; V was cut back by 0 bases and J by 9 bases. This CDR3 is built from 14 residues. CDR1 is MNHEY, CDR2 SVGAGI, per germline.

V is TRBV5-8 and J is TRBJ1-4; D may be TRBD1 (6 bases). This CDR3 comprises 14 residues. CDR1 is SGHTS and CDR2 is YDEGEE in the germline V gene. The V and J ends lost 9 bases and 8 bases respectively, with 20 bases between them. The CDR3 DNA is TGTGCCACCACCTCCGGAACAGGGCGGGAAAAACTGTTTTTT. This sequence encodes CATTSGTGREKLFF.

CDR3 residues: CASSLSPQGNTEAFF. The CDR3 region has the DNA TGTGCCAGCAGCTTATCTCCCCAGGGGAACACTGAAGCTTTCTTT. The chain employs TRBV7-2 and TRBJ1-1, with D perhaps matching TRBD1 (5 bases). The germline V and J ends were trimmed by 2 bases and 1 base, with 11 bases remaining between them. CDR3 size: 15 residues. The V gene's germline CDR1 is SGHTA and CDR2 FQGNSA.

The V and J genes are TRBV6-2 or TRBV6-3 and TRBJ2-2, with 10 nucleotides matching TRBD2. Germline CDR1 is MNHEY and CDR2 is SVGEGT. CDR3 length equals 15 residues. J lost 4 bases, V lost 4 bases, and 3 bases had no gene match. This CDR3 reads CASSLRLAGTGELFF. In nucleotides, the CDR3 is TGTGCCAGCAGTTTGAGACTAGCGGGCACCGGGGAGCTGTTTTTT.

The CDR3 bases are TGTGCCAGTAGTTGGGGGCATAGCAATCAGCCCCAGCATTTT. This gives the protein CASSWGHSNQPQHF. The chain couples TRBV19 to TRBJ1-5, with TRBD1 as a possible D gene (6 bases). Trimming cost V 5 bases and J 0 bases, with 8 bases left between them. CDR1 is LNHDA, CDR2 SQIVND, per germline (reference sequence). This CDR3 contains 14 residues.

About this clone: The identical CDR3 is also encoded by other nucleotide sequences in the sample. The rearrangement joins TRBV9 to TRBJ2-3, with 10 bases identical to TRBD2. Germline-derived CDR1 and CDR2 are SGDLS and YYNGEE. The CDR3 spans 15 residues. The V and J ends lost 4 bases and 6 bases, in that order; junction bases with no gene match: 8. The CDR3 sequence is CASSLSGGAPDTQYF. DNA of the CDR3: TGTGCCAGCAGCCTGAGCGGGGGGGCCCCCGATACGCAGTATTTT.

The sample holds a few counts of this clone. V usage is TRBV4-2 and J usage is TRBJ2-3; the match to TRBD2 covers 7 bases. CDR3 size: 18 residues. CDR1 LGHNA and CDR2 YNFKEQ come from the germline V gene. J gave up 5 bases and V 0 bases, and 14 bases lay outside the gene matches. In DNA form, the CDR3 reads TGTGCCAGCAGCCAAGAGGAGGCAGCGGGGAGGCGGGAAGATACGCAGTATTTT. Protein sequence: CASSQEEAAGRREDTQYF.

V is TRBV5-8 and J is TRBJ1-1, with TRBD1 identical over 9 bases. This CDR3 contains 15 residues. J lost 0 bases, V lost 5 bases, and 5 bases had no gene match. Per germline, CDR1 SGHTS and CDR2 YDEGEE. CDR3 nucleotide sequence: TGTGCCAGCAGGATCGGACAGGGGATGAACACTGAAGCTTTCTTT. It translates to CASRIGQGMNTEAFF.

The chain recombines TRBV27 with TRBJ1-3; weak D call: TRBD1 (5 bases). Deletions cut 6 bases from V and 2 bases from J, with 20 bases between. CDR3 length: 17 residues. Germline CDR1 is MNHEY and CDR2 is SMNVEV (reference sequence). The CDR3 is CASRPWAGGVPGNTIYF. DNA for the CDR3: TGTGCCAGCAGGCCTTGGGCCGGGGGTGTCCCTGGAAACACCATATATTTT.